This TCR beta chain was found in a study of graft-versus-host responses after intestinal transplantation. Whole-study findings and limits: Allografts of patients with graft-donor T cell macrochimerism showed high graft-versus-host to host-versus-graft clone ratios. There were GvH clones found in recipient marrow, and some of them appeared first in ileum or blood.

The V gene lost 10 bases and the J gene lost 2 bases, with 11 bases spanning the gap. The CDR3 has 12 amino acids. The germline CDR1 and CDR2 sequences are LGHNA and YNFKEQ. Clones were read by immunoSEQ multiplex PCR, and TCRdb kept only the in-frame ones, dropping some. This table has 90,000 to 120,000 clones, about 91% appearing once. Regarding this clone: Its antigen is unknown.

The sequenced sample was unstimulated CD4+ T cells sorted from spleen or lymph node cells, obtained before transplant. This chain joins TRBV4-2 and TRBJ1-1, with a possible D match to TRBD1 (6 bases). The TCR was taken from a human donor who was the organ donor for an intestinal transplant. CDR3 amino acids: CATNRENTEAFF. In nucleotides, the CDR3 is TGTGCCACCAACAGGGAAAACACTGAAGCTTTCTTT.